This T cell receptor (beta chain) is drawn from a study of shared clonotypes between healthy human individuals. Whole-study findings and limits: Among a handful of donors, roughly 5% of naive CD4 clonotypes were found in common.

Selected positively for CCR7 and CD45RO-negative, naive CD8 cells excluded terminally differentiated effector memory CD45RA+ cells. Each sample came from a Caucasian adult donor living in Nashville, Tennessee. Several immunoSEQ plates held equal portions of the genomic DNA taken from each subset. Sorted-subset replicate PCR reactions contained roughly 190 ng DNA, corresponding to tens of thousands of T cell genomes. Assay used: immunoSEQ multiplex PCR; TCRdb lists only in-frame clones, some missing. The sample lists under 850,000 clones; approximately 92% were seen once. Comment on this clone: The target antigen is unknown. One end of the junction varies from germline; a read error may be responsible.

This CDR3 comprises 15 residues. Germline-derived CDR1 and CDR2 are MGHRA and YSYEKL. The V call is TRBV4-1, the J call TRBJ2-5; 10 nucleotides agree with TRBD1. The material sequenced was naive CD8+ T cells sorted from blood. This receptor was identified in a man between 25 and 39 years old in good health. The CDR3 nucleotides are TGCGCCAGCAACCAAGAGGACAGGGGGTTTGAGACCCAGTACTTC. Translating gives CASNQEDRGFETQYF.